Each of the 7 T cell receptor beta chains below was sequenced from the same sample in a study of control samples from healthy donors and cancer patients. Sequenced by immunoSEQ multiplex PCR; TCRdb stores in-frame clones only, minus some. The data contain 150,000 to 200,000 clones, just under 95% of them singletons. The sequencing sample was made of blood. These TCRs come from a man between 18 and 35 years old in good health.

This chain uses TRBV3-1 (or the pseudogene TRBV3-2) with TRBJ2-7; the D gene is possibly TRBD2 (6 bases). Germline assignment: CDR1 LGHDT and CDR2 YNNKEL (reference sequence). The CDR3 is 15 residues long. The V end was cut by 5 bases, the J end by 6 bases, with 20 bases between. The CDR3 reads CASSTRRVAFFEQYF. In DNA, the CDR3 is TGTGCCAGCAGCACTAGGAGGGTTGCTTTTTTCGAGCAGTACTTC.

J is TRBJ1-1 and V is TRBV6-5, with D possibly TRBD1 on 6 matching bases. This CDR3 spans 14 amino acids. V lost 2 bases to trimming and J lost 5 bases, with 12 bases between them. Germline values: CDR1 MNHEY, CDR2 SVGAGI. CDR3 nucleotides: TGTGCCAGCAGTTACGGGGGGGCTGGGACTGAAGCTTTCTTT. Amino acids: CASSYGGAGTEAFF.

The V and J genes are TRBV30 and TRBJ1-2; TRBD1 is a possible D gene (5 bases). Trimming took 6 bases from V and 5 from J, leaving 22 bases between them. Per the germline V gene, CDR1 is GTSNPN and CDR2 is SVGIG (reference sequence). CDR3 length: 15 amino acids. DNA for the CDR3: TGTGCCTGCGAATCGGGACGTTCCGTGGGGTATGGCTACACCTTC. Encoded protein: CACESGRSVGYGYTF. Filled out from reference TRBV30 and TRBJ1-2, the complete variable domain reads SQTIHQWPATLVQPVGSPLSLECTVEGTSNPNLYWYRQAAGRGLQLLFYSVGIGQISSEVPQNLSASRPQDRQFILSSKKLLLSDSGFYLCACESGRSVGYGYTFGSGTRLTVV.

The chain links TRBV5-4 to TRBJ1-6, with TRBD1 as a possible D gene (5 bases). CDR3 length: 14 amino acids. Looked up from germline, CDR1 is SGHNT and CDR2 is YYREEE (reference sequence). The germline V and J ends were trimmed by 4 bases and 8 bases, with 13 bases remaining between them. The CDR3 is CASSRAGWDSPLHF. In DNA form, the CDR3 reads TGTGCCAGCAGCAGGGCAGGGTGGGATTCACCCCTCCACTTT.

The gene calls are TRBV5-1 and TRBJ2-7; 8 bases line up with TRBD1. The CDR3 covers 14 residues. V lost 0 bases to trimming and J lost 3 bases; unmatched junction nucleotides: 2. The germline gives CDR1 SGHRS, CDR2 YFSETQ. This chain's CDR3 is CASSLATGGYEQYF. CDR3 DNA sequence: TGCGCCAGCAGCTTGGCCACAGGGGGCTACGAGCAGTACTTC.

The CDR3: CASSLQGAVYGYTF. In DNA, the CDR3 is TGCGCCAGCAGCTTACAGGGGGCGGTCTATGGCTACACCTTC. The chain recombines TRBV5-1 with TRBJ1-2, with 9 nucleotides matching TRBD1. Germline CDR1 is SGHRS and CDR2 is YFSETQ. The CDR3 sequence is 14 residues long. V was pared by 2 bases and J by 4 bases, with 3 bases of the junction left unmatched.

The chain uses TRBV7-6 and TRBJ1-6; D unresolved. The CDR3 has 16 residues. The germline V and J ends were trimmed by 0 bases and 5 bases, with 11 bases remaining between them. Looked up from germline, CDR1 is SGHVS and CDR2 is FNYEAQ. The CDR3 is CASSLAQPGNNSPLHF. For the CDR3, the DNA is TGTGCCAGCAGCTTAGCACAGCCAGGAAATAATTCACCCCTCCACTTT.